This T cell receptor beta chain was recorded in a study of PD-L1 blockade in urothelial cancer. Study background: Chemotherapy regimens numbering 0 to 3 had been given to patients. T cells numbered a median of about 150,000 in the blood samples.

Time point of the sample: pretreatment peripheral blood. The length of the CDR3 is 16 residues. With V trimmed by 0 bases and J by 10 bases, 5 bases remained unmatched. Germline CDR1 SGHNT, CDR2 YYREEE (reference sequence). Profiled with immunoSEQ multiplex PCR; TCRdb holds only in-frame clones, not every one. The sample includes about 63,000 clones, roughly 79% of them seen just once. The specimen was PBMCs, collected around atezolizumab (anti-PD-L1) treatment. The genes are TRBV5-4 and TRBJ2-4; 15 nucleotides align to TRBD2. This receptor was identified in a man in his 70s with urothelial cancer. CDR3 region: CASSLAGTSGRKIQYF. In DNA form, the CDR3 reads TGTGCCAGCAGCTTGGCTGGGACTAGCGGGAGGAAGATTCAGTACTTC.